Listed below are T cell receptor beta chains from one sample, sequenced in a study of beta chain features in type 1 diabetes. Clones were sequenced by immunoSEQ multiplex PCR, and TCRdb holds only the in-frame ones, with some missing. Here the sample spans fewer than 650,000 clones, about 14% being singletons. Sequencing used naive CD4+ T cells from blood. The source of these receptors is a man aged 18 to 30 in good health. CDR3s include the opening cysteine and the closing phenylalanine or tryptophan. D genes are given only for firm matches. Clone size, where shown, is once, few, many, or a class for clones that have expanded.

v_call	j_call	clone_size	d_call	cdr3_nt	cdr3_aa
TRBV12-5	TRBJ2-1	.	TRBD2	TGTGCTAGTGGTTTGGGGGTCGGGACTAACAATGAGCAGTTCTTC	CASGLGVGTNNEQFF
TRBV25-1	TRBJ1-1	.	.	TGTGCCAGCAGCGACAGGCCCCACACTGAAGCTTTCTTT	CASSDRPHTEAFF
TRBV4-2	TRBJ1-1	.	TRBD1	TGTGCCAGCAGCCAGAGGCCAAACCGGGACAGGGGAACTGAAGCTTTCTTT	CASSQRPNRDRGTEAFF
TRBV28	TRBJ2-7	.	TRBD2	TGTGCCAGCAGTGCCCCGGGACTAGCGGATTACGAGCAGTACTTC	CASSAPGLADYEQYF
TRBV5-1	TRBJ2-2	.	.	TGCGCCAGCACCATCGGGTTCGGACAGAACACCGGGGAGCTGTTTTTT	CASTIGFGQNTGELFF
TRBV9	TRBJ1-1	few	.	TGTGCCAGCAGCACCATTGGAACAGAGAACACTGAAGCTTTCTTT	CASSTIGTENTEAFF
TRBV21-1	TRBJ2-7	few	.	TGTGCCAGCAGCGCGGCTATCGGGCCTCTGTGGGCCTACGAGCAGTACTTC	CASSAAIGPLWAYEQYF
TRBV7-8	TRBJ2-3	few	TRBD1	TGTGCCAGCAGCTTACGGGACAGGGGGCCTGATACGCAGTATTTT	CASSLRDRGPDTQYF
TRBV9	TRBJ1-3	.	.	TGTGCCAGCAGCCCGGACTTGGGTCTAATCCCAGGAAACACCATATATTTT	CASSPDLGLIPGNTIYF
TRBV5-6	TRBJ1-2	.	.	TGTGCCAGCAGCTTGACTAAGGGGGACCCCTACACCTTC	CASSLTKGDPYTF
TRBV19	TRBJ2-7	.	TRBD2	TGTGCCAGTAGTATGAGGGCTAGCGGGAGTTCCTACGAGCAGTACTTC	CASSMRASGSSYEQYF
TRBV9	TRBJ1-2	.	.	TGTGCCAGCAGCCCGATCCAGGGTGTCTATGGCTACACCTTC	CASSPIQGVYGYTF
TRBV30	TRBJ1-6	few	.	TGTGCCTGGATGGAGGGAGGACCCCTCCACTTT	CAWMEGGPLHF
TRBV4-1	TRBJ2-7	few	TRBD1	TGCGCCAGCAGCCCCCGGCAGGGGGTATCCTACGAGCAGTACTTC	CASSPRQGVSYEQYF
TRBV9	TRBJ1-1	.	TRBD1	TGTGCCAGCAGCTTATCCACAGGGGACACTGAAGCTTTCTTT	CASSLSTGDTEAFF
TRBV5-1	TRBJ2-5	few	.	TGCGCCAGCAGCTTGGCCGGCGGGGAAGAGACCCAGTACTTC	CASSLAGGEETQYF
TRBV7-7	TRBJ2-1	.	.	TGTGCCAGCAGCTTAGAGGGGCTAGTCGATGAGCAGTTCTTC	CASSLEGLVDEQFF
TRBV5-1	TRBJ1-2	.	.	TGCGCCAGCAGCTCCGCGAGGGGGGAGTTCCATAGCTACACCTTC	CASSSARGEFHSYTF
TRBV5-4	TRBJ1-2	.	.	TGTGCCAGCAGCTTGGAGGTAGACTATGGCTACACCTTC	CASSLEVDYGYTF
TRBV5-1	TRBJ2-7	few	TRBD1	TGCGCCAGCAGCCCCACAGGGGGCCCCCCCTACGAGCAGTACTTC	CASSPTGGPPYEQYF
TRBV15	TRBJ2-5	few	TRBD2	TGTGCCACCAGCAGAGATGCGGGAGGAGAGACCCAGTACTTC	CATSRDAGGETQYF
TRBV27	TRBJ1-6	.	.	TGTGCCAGCAGTTTAGGCTGGGGAAATTCACCCCTCCACTTT	CASSLGWGNSPLHF
TRBV9	TRBJ1-5	few	.	TGTGCCAGCAGCGTAGGACAGAGGGCGGATCAGCCCCAGCATTTT	CASSVGQRADQPQHF
TRBV19	TRBJ2-1	few	.	TGTGCCAGTAGCCTACGGGCCGATCGGGAGCAGTTCTTC	CASSLRADREQFF
TRBV18	TRBJ2-7	few	TRBD2	TGTGCCAGCTCACCCCAGGGACTAGCGGGATCCTACGAGCAGTACTTC	CASSPQGLAGSYEQYF
TRBV4-3	TRBJ2-2	few	.	TGCGCCAGCAGCCAAGTAGTATTACAGGGAAACCCCGGGGAGCTGTTTTTT	CASSQVVLQGNPGELFF
TRBV7-2	TRBJ2-1	.	.	TGTGCCAGCAGCTTAATAGCGGGACAGGGGCAGTTCTTC	CASSLIAGQGQFF
TRBV20-1	TRBJ2-5	few	.	TGCAGTGCCCGGAGAGAGACCCAGTACTTC	CSARRETQYF
TRBV14	TRBJ1-1	.	.	TGTGCCAGCAGCCAAGACCCCCCCGGGACACGGAGGTACACTGAAGCTTTCTTT	CASSQDPPGTRRYTEAFF
TRBV9	TRBJ1-1	.	.	TGTGCCAGCAGCGTAGCTCCCGGAGTCGCTGAAGCTTTCTTT	CASSVAPGVAEAFF
TRBV5-1	TRBJ2-3	.	TRBD1	TGCGCCAGCAGCTTGGTTAGGCAGGGGGCGAACCCCACAGATACGCAGTATTTT	CASSLVRQGANPTDTQYF
TRBV4-3	TRBJ1-2	few	.	TGCGCCAGCAGCCAAGAGTACAGCAGCTATGGCTACACCTTC	CASSQEYSSYGYTF
TRBV28	TRBJ2-7	few	.	TGTGCCAGCAGTTCGACGGTGATAGAGTACTTC	CASSSTVIEYF
TRBV4-3	TRBJ2-1	.	TRBD2	TGCGCCAGCAGCCCAAGGGGGACTAGCGGGGGGCGCTCCTACAATGAGCAGTTCTTC	CASSPRGTSGGRSYNEQFF
TRBV6-5	TRBJ1-2	.	.	TGTGCCAGCAGTTACAAAGGGAAGGACTATGGCTACACCTTC	CASSYKGKDYGYTF
TRBV19	TRBJ2-4	few	TRBD1	TGTGCCAGTAGTGACCCGGGACAGGGCAAAAACATTCAGTACTTC	CASSDPGQGKNIQYF
TRBV10-3	TRBJ1-1	.	.	TGTGCCATCAGTGAGTCGTTGCTACTTATGAACACTGAAGCTTTCTTT	CAISESLLLMNTEAFF
TRBV29-1	TRBJ1-2	few	.	TGCAGCGTTGAAGGGGGGTATTTTAACTATGGCTACACCTTC	CSVEGGYFNYGYTF
TRBV5-4	TRBJ2-7	.	TRBD1	TGTGCCAGCAGCGCATGGACAGGGAACGAGCAGTACTTC	CASSAWTGNEQYF
TRBV18	TRBJ1-1	few	.	TGTGCCAGCTCACCACTTCAGGGGTACACTGAAGCTTTCTTT	CASSPLQGYTEAFF
TRBV5-1	TRBJ1-5	.	TRBD1	TGCGCCAGCAGCATACAGGGGTTTACCAATCAGCCCCAGCATTTT	CASSIQGFTNQPQHF
TRBV9	TRBJ2-7	.	TRBD1	TGTGCCAGCTCTCAGACAGGGGAGTACGAGCAGTACTTC	CASSQTGEYEQYF
TRBV19	TRBJ2-1	many	TRBD1	TGTGCCAGTAGTCCGGGACAGCCAAACAATGAGCAGTTCTTC	CASSPGQPNNEQFF
TRBV7-9	TRBJ1-1	.	TRBD1	TGTGCCAGCACGGACAGGTTGAACACTGAAGCTTTCTTT	CASTDRLNTEAFF
TRBV14	TRBJ2-3	.	.	TGTGCCAGCAGCCATGCCAAAGGGGGCACAGATACGCAGTATTTT	CASSHAKGGTDTQYF
TRBV4-3	TRBJ1-1	.	.	TGCGCCAGCAGCCAGCAATCCTCGCTAGACACTGAAGCTTTCTTT	CASSQQSSLDTEAFF
TRBV27	TRBJ2-5	few	.	TGTGCCAGCAGTTCACAAGAGACCCAGTACTTC	CASSSQETQYF
TRBV27	TRBJ1-6	.	TRBD1	TGTGCCAGCAGTTTCCGGGGTCGGGACAGGGCCCAGTCGGGAAATTCACCCCTCCACTTT	CASSFRGRDRAQSGNSPLHF
TRBV28	TRBJ2-3	.	.	TGTGCCAGCAGTCTGGGAGGCGTTGTGGATACGCAGTATTTT	CASSLGGVVDTQYF
TRBV2	TRBJ2-5	few	TRBD2	TGTGCCAGCAGTCTCAGCGGGAGGGCGCGGGAGACCCAGTACTTC	CASSLSGRARETQYF
TRBV2	TRBJ2-5	few	TRBD1	TGTGCCAGCAGCGCAGGGGGCCTGCTTCAAGAGACCCAGTACTTC	CASSAGGLLQETQYF
TRBV11-1	TRBJ2-3	few	.	TGTGCCAGCAGCTTAGAGAGCGTCGTGTCGGATACGCAGTATTTT	CASSLESVVSDTQYF
TRBV9	TRBJ2-3	.	.	TGTGCCAGCAGCGTAGACGATTTCCCCAGGACAGATACGCAGTATTTT	CASSVDDFPRTDTQYF
TRBV28	TRBJ2-1	.	TRBD2	TGTGCCAGCAGTCCCGGACTAGTACACGAAGTTCAGGAGTTCTTC	CASSPGLVHEVQEFF
TRBV7-3	TRBJ2-5	few	TRBD2	TGTGCCAGCAGCTCGGGAGGAGGGGTGGAGACCCAGTACTTC	CASSSGGGVETQYF
TRBV28	TRBJ1-2	few	.	TGTGCCAGCAGTCCCCCCGGGGGATATGGCTACACCTTC	CASSPPGGYGYTF
TRBV19	TRBJ2-4	.	.	TGTGCCAGTAGTATAGATCGAGGGATCCAGGGGACCAAAAACATTCAGTACTTC	CASSIDRGIQGTKNIQYF
TRBV14	TRBJ2-2	.	TRBD2	TGTGCCAGCAGCGCCCATTCGGGGACTACTAGCCTCCCCGGGGAGCTGTTTTTT	CASSAHSGTTSLPGELFF
TRBV7-3	TRBJ2-5	few	.	TGTGCCAGCAGCTTAAGTGCGGGTGGGACCCAGTACTTC	CASSLSAGGTQYF